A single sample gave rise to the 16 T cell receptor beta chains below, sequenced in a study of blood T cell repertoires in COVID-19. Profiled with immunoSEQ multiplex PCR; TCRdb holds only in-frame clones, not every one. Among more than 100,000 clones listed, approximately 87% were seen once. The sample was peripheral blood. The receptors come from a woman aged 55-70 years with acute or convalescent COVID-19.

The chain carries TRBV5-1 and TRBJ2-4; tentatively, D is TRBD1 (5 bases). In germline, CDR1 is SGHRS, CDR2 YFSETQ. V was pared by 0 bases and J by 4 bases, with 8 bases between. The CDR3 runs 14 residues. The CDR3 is CASSLGGAKNIQYF. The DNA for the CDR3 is TGCGCCAGCAGCTTGGGTGGGGCAAAAAACATTCAGTACTTC.

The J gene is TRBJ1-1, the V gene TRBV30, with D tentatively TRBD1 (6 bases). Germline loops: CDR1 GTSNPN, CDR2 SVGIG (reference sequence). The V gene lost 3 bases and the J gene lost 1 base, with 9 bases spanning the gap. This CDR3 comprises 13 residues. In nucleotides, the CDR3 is TGTGCCTGGAGGGGACAAACGAACACTGAAGCTTTCTTT. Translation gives CAWRGQTNTEAFF.

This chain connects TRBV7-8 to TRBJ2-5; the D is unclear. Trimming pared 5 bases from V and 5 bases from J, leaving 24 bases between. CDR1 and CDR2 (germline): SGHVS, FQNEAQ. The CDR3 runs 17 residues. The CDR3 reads CASSNLRLGSRSETQYF. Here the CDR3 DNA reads TGTGCCAGCAGCAACCTGAGGCTGGGTAGTCGAAGCGAGACCCAGTACTTC.

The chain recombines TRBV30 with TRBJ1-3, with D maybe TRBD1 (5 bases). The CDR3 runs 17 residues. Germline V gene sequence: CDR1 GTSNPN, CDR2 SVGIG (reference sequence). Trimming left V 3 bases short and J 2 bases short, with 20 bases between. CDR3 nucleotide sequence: TGTGCCTGGAGAGGCCCCTTCAGGGATTTCCCTGGAAACACCATATATTTT. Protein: CAWRGPFRDFPGNTIYF.

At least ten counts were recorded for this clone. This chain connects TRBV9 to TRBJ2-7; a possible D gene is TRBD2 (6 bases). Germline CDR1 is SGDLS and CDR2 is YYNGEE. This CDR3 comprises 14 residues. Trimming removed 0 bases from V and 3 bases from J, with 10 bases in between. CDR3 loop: CASSVAGVCYEQYV. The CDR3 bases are TGTGCCAGCAGCGTAGCGGGAGTCTGCTACGAGCAGTACGTC.

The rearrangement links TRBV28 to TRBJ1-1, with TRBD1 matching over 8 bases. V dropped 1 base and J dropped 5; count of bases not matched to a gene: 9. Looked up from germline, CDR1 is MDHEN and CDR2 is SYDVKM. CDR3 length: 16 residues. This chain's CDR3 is CASSLLTGQGSTEAFF. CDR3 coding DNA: TGTGCCAGCAGTTTATTGACAGGACAGGGATCGACTGAAGCTTTCTTT.

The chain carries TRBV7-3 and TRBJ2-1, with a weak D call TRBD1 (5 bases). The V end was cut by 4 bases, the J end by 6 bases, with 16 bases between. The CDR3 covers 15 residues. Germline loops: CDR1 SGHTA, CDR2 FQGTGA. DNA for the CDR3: TGTGCCAGCAGCTCGGGTCAGGGATCAGGCAATGAGCAGTTCTTC. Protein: CASSSGQGSGNEQFF.

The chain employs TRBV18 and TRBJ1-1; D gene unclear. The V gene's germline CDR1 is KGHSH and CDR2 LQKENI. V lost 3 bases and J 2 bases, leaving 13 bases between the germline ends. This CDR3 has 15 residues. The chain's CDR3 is CASSPLPGSNTEAFF. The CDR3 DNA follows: TGTGCCAGCTCACCCCTACCGGGGAGCAACACTGAAGCTTTCTTT.

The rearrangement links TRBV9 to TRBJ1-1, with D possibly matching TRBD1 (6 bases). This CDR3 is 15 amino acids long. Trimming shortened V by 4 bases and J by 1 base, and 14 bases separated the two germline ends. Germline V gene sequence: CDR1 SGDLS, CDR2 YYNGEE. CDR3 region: CASSIGQYPNTEAFF. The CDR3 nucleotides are TGTGCCAGCAGCATCGGACAGTATCCGAACACTGAAGCTTTCTTT. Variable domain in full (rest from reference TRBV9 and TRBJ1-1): DSGVTQTPKHLITATGQRVTLRCSPRSGDLSVYWYQQSLDQGLQFLIQYYNGEERAKGNILERFSAQQFPDLHSELNLSSLELGDSALYFCASSIGQYPNTEAFFGQGTRLTVV.

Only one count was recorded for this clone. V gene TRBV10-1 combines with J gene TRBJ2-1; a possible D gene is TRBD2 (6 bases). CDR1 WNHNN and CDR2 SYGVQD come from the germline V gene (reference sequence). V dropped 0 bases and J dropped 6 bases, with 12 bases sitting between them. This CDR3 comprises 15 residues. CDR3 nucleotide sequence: TGCGCCAGCAGTGAGTCGGGGGGAGCGGCCAATGAGCAGTTCTTC. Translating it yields CASSESGGAANEQFF.

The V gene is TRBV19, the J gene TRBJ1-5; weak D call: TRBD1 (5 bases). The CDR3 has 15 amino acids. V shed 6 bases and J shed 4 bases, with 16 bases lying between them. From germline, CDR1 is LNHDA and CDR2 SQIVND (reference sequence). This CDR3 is CASSQGPAGNQPQHF. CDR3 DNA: TGTGCCAGTAGCCAGGGTCCTGCGGGAAATCAGCCCCAGCATTTT. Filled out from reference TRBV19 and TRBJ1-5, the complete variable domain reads DGGITQSPKYLFRKEGQNVTLSCEQNLNHDAMYWYRQDPGQGLRLIYYSQIVNDFQKGDIAEGYSVSREKKESFPLTVTSAQKNPTAFYLCASSQGPAGNQPQHFGDGTRLSIL.

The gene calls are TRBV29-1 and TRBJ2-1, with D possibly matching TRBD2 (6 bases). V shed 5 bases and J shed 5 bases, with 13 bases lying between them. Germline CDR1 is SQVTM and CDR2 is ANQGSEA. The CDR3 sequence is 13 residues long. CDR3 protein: CSVKASVNNEQFF. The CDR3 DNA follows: TGCAGCGTTAAGGCTAGCGTTAACAATGAGCAGTTCTTC.

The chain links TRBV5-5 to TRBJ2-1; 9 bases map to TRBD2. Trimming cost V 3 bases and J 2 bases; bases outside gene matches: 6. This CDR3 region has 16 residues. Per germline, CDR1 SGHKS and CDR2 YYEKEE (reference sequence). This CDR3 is CASSYSGRLTYNEQFF. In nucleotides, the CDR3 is TGTGCCAGCAGCTACAGCGGGAGGTTAACCTACAATGAGCAGTTCTTC.

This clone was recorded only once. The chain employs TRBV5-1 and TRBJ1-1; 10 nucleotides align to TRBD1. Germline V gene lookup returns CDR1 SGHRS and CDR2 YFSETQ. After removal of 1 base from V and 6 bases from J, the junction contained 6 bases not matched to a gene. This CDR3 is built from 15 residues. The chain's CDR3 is CASSLKGQGGAEAFF. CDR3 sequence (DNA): TGCGCCAGCAGCTTGAAAGGACAGGGGGGGGCTGAAGCTTTCTTT.

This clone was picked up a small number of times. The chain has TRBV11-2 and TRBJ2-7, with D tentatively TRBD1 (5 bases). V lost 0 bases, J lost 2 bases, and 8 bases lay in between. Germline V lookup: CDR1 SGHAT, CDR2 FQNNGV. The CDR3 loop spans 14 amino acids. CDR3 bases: TGTGCCAGCAGCTTAGAGCTGGGGCCCTACGAGCAGTACTTC. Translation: CASSLELGPYEQYF. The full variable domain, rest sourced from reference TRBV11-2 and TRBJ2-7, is EAGVAQSPRYKIIEKRQSVAFWCNPISGHATLYWYQQILGQGPKLLIQFQNNGVVDDSQLPKDRFSAERLKGVDSTLKIQPAKLEDSAVYLCASSLELGPYEQYFGPGTRLTVT.

Here the CDR3 DNA reads TGTGCCAGCAGCTTCGGGCAGGGGAGCACCCAGTACTTC. Protein sequence: CASSFGQGSTQYF. This chain joins TRBV11-1 and TRBJ2-5; possible D gene TRBD1, 6 bases. The CDR3 spans 13 residues. V lost 3 bases and J lost 8, with 13 bases in between. Germline CDR1 is SGHAT and CDR2 is FQDESV (reference sequence).